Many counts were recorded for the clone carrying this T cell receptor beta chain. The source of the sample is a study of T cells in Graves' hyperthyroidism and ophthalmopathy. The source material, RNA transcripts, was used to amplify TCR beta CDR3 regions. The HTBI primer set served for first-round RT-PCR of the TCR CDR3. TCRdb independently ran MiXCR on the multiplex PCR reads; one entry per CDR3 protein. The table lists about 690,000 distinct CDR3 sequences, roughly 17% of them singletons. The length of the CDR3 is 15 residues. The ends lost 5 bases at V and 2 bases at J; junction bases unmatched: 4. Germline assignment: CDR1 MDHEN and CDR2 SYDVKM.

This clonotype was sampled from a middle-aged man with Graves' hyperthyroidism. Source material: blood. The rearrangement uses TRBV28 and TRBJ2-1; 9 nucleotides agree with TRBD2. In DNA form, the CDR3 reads TGTGCCAGCAGTGGAAGCGGGAGGCCCTACAATGAGCAGTTCTTC. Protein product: CASSGSGRPYNEQFF.